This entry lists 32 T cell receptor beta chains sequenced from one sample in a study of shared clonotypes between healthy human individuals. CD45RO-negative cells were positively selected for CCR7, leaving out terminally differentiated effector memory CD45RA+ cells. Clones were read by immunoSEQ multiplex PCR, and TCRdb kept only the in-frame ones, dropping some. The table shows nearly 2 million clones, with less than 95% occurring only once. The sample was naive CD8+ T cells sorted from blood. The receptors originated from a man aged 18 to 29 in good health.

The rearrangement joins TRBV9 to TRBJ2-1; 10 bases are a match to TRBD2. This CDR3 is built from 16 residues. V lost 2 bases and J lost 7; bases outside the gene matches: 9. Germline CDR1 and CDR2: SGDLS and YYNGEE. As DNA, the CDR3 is TGTGCCAGCAGCGTCAGTAGCGGGGGGCCCACAAATGAGCAGTTCTTC. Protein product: CASSVSSGGPTNEQFF.

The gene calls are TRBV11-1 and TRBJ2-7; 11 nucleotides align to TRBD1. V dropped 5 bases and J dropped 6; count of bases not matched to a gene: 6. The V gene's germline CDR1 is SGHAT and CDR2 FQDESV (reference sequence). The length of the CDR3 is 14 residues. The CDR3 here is CASSLGTGGAEQYF. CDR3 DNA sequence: TGTGCCAGCAGCCTGGGGACAGGGGGGGCCGAGCAGTACTTC.

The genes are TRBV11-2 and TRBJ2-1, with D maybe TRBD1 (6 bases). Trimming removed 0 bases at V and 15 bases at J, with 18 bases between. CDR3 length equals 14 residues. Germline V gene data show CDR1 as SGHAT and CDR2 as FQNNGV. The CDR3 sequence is CASSLDPDRKVVFF. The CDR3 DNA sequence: TGTGCCAGCAGCTTAGATCCGGACAGAAAGGTCGTGTTCTTC.

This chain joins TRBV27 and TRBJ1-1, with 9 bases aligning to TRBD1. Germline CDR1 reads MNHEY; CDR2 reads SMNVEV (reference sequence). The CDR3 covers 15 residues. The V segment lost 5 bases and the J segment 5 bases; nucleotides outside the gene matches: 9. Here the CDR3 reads CASSRIRQGGTEAFF. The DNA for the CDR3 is TGTGCCAGCAGTAGAATCCGACAGGGGGGTACTGAAGCTTTCTTT.

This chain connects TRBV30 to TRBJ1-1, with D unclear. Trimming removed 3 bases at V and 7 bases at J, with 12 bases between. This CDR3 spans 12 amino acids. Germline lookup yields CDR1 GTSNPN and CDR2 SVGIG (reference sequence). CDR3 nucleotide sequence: TGTGCCTGGAGCGTTATCGGCCATGAAGCTTTCTTT. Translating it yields CAWSVIGHEAFF.

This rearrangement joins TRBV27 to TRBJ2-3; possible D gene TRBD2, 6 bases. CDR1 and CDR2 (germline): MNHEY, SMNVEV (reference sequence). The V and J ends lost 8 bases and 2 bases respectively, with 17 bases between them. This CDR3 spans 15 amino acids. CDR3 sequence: CASESLGGHTDTQYF. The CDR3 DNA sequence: TGTGCCAGCGAATCCCTTGGAGGGCACACAGATACGCAGTATTTT.

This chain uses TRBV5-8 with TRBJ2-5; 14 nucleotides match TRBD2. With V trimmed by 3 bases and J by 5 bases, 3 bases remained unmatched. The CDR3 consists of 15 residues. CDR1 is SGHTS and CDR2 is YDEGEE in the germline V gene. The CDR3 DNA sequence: TGTGCCAGCAGCTCTGGACTAGCGGGAGGCGAGACCCAGTACTTC. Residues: CASSSGLAGGETQYF.

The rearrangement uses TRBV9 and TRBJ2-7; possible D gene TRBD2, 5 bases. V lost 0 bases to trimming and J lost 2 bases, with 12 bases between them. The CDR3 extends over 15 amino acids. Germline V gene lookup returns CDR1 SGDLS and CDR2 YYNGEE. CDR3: CASSVGAAEPYEQYF. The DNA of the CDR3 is TGTGCCAGCAGCGTAGGGGCAGCGGAGCCCTACGAGCAGTACTTC.

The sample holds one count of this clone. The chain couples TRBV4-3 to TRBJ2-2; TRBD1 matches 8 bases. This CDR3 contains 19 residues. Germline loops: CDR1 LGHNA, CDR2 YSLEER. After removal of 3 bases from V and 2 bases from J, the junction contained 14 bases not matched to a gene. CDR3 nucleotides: TGCGCCAGCAGCCACTACCAGACAGGGGACGACCTAAACACCGGGGAGCTGTTTTTT. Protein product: CASSHYQTGDDLNTGELFF.

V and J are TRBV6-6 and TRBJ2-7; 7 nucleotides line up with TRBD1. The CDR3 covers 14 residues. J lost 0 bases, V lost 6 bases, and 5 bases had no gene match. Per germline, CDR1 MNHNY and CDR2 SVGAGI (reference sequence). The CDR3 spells CASSEDRFSYEQYF. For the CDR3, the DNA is TGTGCCAGCAGCGAGGACAGGTTCTCCTACGAGCAGTACTTC.

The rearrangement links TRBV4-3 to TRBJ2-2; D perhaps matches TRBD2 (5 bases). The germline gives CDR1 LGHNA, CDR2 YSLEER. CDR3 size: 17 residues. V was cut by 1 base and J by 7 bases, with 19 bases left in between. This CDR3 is CASSQVIGLPMSGELFF. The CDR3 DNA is TGCGCCAGCAGCCAAGTCATAGGACTCCCGATGAGCGGGGAGCTGTTTTTT.

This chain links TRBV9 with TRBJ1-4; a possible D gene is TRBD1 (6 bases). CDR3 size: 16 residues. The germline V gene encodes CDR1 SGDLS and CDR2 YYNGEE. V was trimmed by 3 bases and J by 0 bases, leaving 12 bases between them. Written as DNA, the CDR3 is TGTGCCAGCAGCGCCGAGGGGGTTGCAACTAATGAAAAACTGTTTTTT. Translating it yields CASSAEGVATNEKLFF.

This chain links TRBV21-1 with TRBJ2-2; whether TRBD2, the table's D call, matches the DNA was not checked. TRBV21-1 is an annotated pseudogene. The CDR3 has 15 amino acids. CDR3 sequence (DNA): TGTGCCAGCAGCACTGGCATCGGGGGGAACGGGGAGCTGTTTTTT. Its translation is CASSTGIGGNGELFF.

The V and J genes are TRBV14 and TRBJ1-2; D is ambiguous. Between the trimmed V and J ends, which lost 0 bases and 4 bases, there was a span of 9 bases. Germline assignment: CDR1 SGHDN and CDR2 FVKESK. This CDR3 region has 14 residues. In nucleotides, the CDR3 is TGTGCCAGCAGCCAAGAGAACGGGGTCTATGGCTACACCTTC. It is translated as CASSQENGVYGYTF.

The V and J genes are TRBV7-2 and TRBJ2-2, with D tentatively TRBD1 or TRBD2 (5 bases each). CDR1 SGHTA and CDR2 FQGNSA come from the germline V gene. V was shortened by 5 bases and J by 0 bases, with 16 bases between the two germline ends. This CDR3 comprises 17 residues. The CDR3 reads CASSPTPGRPNTGELFF. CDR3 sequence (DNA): TGTGCCAGCAGCCCCACGCCGGGACGTCCGAACACCGGGGAGCTGTTTTTT. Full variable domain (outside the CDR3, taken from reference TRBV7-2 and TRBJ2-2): GAGVSQSPSNKVTEKGKDVELRCDPISGHTALYWYRQSLGQGLEFLIYFQGNSAPDKSGLPSDRFSAERTGGSVSTLTIQRTQQEDSAVYLCASSPTPGRPNTGELFFGEGSRLTVL.

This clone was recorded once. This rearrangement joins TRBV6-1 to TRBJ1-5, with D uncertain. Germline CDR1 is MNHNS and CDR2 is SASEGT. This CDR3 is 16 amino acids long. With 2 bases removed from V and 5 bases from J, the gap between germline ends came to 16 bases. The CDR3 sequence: CASSESLGSFYQPQHF. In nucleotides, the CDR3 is TGTGCCAGCAGTGAATCCTTAGGGAGTTTTTATCAGCCCCAGCATTTT.

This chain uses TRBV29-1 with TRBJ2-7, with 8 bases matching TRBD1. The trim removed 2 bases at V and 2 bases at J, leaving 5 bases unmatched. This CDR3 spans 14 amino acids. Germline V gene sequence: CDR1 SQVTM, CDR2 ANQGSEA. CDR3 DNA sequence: TGCAGCGTTGAATCAGGGGGCGCGACCTACGAGCAGTACTTC. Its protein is CSVESGGATYEQYF.

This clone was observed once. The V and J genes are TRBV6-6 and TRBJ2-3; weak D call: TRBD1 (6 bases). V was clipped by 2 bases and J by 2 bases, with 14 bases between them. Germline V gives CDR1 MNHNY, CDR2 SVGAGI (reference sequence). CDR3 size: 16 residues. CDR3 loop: CASSYSGGPDTDTQYF. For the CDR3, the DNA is TGTGCCAGCAGTTACAGTGGGGGCCCCGACACAGATACGCAGTATTTT.

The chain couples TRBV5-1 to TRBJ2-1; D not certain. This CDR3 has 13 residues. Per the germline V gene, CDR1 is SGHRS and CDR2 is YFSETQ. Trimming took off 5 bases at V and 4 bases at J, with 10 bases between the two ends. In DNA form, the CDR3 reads TGCGCCAGCAGAACGGGCCTATACAATGAGCAGTTCTTC. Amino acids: CASRTGLYNEQFF.

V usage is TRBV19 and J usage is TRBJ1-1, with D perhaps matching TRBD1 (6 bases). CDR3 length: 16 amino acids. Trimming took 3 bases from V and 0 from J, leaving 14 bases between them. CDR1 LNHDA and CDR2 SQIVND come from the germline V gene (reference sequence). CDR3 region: CASSMGQMGVNTEAFF. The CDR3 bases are TGTGCCAGTAGTATGGGACAAATGGGGGTGAACACTGAAGCTTTCTTT.

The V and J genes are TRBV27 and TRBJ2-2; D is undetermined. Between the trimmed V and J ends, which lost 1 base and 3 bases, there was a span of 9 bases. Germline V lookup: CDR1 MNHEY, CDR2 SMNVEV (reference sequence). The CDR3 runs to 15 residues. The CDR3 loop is CASSLFGPDTGELFF. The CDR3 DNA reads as TGTGCCAGCAGTTTATTCGGGCCGGACACCGGGGAGCTGTTTTTT.

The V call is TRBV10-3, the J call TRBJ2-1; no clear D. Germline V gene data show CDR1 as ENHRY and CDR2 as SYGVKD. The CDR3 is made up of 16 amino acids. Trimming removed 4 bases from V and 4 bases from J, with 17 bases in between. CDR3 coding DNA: TGTGCCATCAGTGGAGCTTCAGGCCCCATGTACAATGAGCAGTTCTTC. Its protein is CAISGASGPMYNEQFF.

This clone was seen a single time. The CDR3 reads CASSQETGNTGELFF. The CDR3 DNA follows: TGTGCCAGCAGTCAGGAAACGGGAAACACCGGGGAGCTGTTTTTT. The chain has TRBV27 and TRBJ2-2, with D tentatively TRBD2 (5 bases). The CDR3 is 15 residues long. Germline loops: CDR1 MNHEY, CDR2 SMNVEV (reference sequence). Trimming removed 5 bases from V and 2 bases from J, with 12 bases in between.

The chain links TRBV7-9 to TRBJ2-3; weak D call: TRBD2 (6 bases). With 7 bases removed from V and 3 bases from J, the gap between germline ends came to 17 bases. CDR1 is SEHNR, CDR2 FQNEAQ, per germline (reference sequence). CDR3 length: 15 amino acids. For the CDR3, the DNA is TGTGCCAGCATGGACACTGCGGGGTGGACAGATACGCAGTATTTT. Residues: CASMDTAGWTDTQYF.

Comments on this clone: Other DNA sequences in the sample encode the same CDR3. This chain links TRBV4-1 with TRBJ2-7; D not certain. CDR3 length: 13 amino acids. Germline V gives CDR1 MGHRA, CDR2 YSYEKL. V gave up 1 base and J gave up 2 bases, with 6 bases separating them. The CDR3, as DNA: TGCGCCAGCAGCCAAGTGGGCGCCTACGAGCAGTACTTC. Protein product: CASSQVGAYEQYF.

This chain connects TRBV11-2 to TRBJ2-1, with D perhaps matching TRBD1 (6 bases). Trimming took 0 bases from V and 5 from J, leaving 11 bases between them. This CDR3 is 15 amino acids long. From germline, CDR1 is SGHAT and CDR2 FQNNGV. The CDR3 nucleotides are TGTGCCAGCAGCTTAGAGGGTAACAGGGACAATGAGCAGTTCTTC. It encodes CASSLEGNRDNEQFF. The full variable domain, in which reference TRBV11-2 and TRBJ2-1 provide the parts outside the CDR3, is EAGVAQSPRYKIIEKRQSVAFWCNPISGHATLYWYQQILGQGPKLLIQFQNNGVVDDSQLPKDRFSAERLKGVDSTLKIQPAKLEDSAVYLCASSLEGNRDNEQFFGPGTRLTVL.

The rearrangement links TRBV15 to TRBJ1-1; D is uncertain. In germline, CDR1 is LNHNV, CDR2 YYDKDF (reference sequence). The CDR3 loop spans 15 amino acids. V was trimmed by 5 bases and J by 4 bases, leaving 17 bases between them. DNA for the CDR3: TGTGCCACCAGCTCCACACGGGAGGGTGGCACTGAAGCTTTCTTT. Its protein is CATSSTREGGTEAFF.

For the CDR3, the DNA is TGTGCCAGCAGCGTAGAGCCAACGAACACTGAAGCTTTCTTT. This sequence encodes CASSVEPTNTEAFF. J is TRBJ1-1 and V is TRBV9; no definite D call. The CDR3 sequence is 14 residues long. Deletions cut 0 bases from V and 1 base from J, with 7 bases between. Germline CDR1 is SGDLS and CDR2 is YYNGEE.

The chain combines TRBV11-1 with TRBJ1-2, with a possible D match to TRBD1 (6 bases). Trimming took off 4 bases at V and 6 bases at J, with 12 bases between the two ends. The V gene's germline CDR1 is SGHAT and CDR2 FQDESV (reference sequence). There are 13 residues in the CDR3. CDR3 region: CASSSQGSNGYTF. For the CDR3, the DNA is TGTGCCAGCAGCTCTCAGGGGAGCAATGGCTACACCTTC.

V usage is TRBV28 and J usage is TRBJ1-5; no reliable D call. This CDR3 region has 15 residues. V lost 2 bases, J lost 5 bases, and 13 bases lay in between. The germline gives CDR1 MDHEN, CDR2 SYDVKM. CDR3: CASSLGEGRHQPQHF. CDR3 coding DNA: TGTGCCAGCAGTTTAGGGGAGGGAAGACATCAGCCCCAGCATTTT.

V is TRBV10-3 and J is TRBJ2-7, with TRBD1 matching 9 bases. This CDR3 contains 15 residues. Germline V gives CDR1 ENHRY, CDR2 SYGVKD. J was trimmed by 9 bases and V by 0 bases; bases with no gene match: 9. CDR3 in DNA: TGTGCCATCAGTGAGTCGAGGGACAGGGTCGACGGGCAGTACTTC. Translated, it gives CAISESRDRVDGQYF.

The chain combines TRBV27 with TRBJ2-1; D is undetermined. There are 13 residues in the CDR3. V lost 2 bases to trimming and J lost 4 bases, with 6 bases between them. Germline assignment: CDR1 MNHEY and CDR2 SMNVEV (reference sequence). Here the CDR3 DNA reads TGTGCCAGCAGTTTAAGGGTGTACAATGAGCAGTTCTTC. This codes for CASSLRVYNEQFF.